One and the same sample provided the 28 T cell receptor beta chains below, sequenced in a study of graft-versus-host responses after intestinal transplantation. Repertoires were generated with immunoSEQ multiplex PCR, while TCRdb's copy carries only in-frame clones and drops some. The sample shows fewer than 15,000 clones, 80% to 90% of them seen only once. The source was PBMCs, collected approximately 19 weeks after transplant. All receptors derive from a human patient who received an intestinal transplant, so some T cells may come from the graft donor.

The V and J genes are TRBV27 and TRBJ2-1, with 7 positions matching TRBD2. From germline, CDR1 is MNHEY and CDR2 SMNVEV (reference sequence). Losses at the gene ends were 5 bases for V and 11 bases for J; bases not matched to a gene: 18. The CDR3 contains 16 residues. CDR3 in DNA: TGTGCCAGCAGTCCCCTTGGACTAGAAGGGGCCAAAAAGCAGTTCTTC. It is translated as CASSPLGLEGAKKQFF.

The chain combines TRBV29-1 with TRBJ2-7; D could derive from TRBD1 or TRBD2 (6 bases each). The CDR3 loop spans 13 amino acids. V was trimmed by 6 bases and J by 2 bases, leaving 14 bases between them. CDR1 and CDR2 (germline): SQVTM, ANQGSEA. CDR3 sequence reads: CSVRGGYPYEQYF. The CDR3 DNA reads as TGCAGCGTCAGAGGGGGGTATCCCTACGAGCAGTACTTC.

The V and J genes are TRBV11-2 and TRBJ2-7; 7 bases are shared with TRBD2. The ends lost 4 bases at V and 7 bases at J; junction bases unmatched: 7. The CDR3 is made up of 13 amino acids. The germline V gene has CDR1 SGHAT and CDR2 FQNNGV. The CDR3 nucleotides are TGTGCCAGCAGCTGGGGAGGGCGGGGGGAGCAGTACTTC. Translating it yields CASSWGGRGEQYF.

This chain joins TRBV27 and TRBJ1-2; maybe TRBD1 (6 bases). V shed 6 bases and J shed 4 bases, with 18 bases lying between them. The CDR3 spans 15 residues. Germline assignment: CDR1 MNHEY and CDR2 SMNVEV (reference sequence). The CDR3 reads CASSPAAGTLYGYTF. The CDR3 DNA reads TGTGCCAGCAGCCCGGCAGCCGGGACACTCTATGGCTACACCTTC.

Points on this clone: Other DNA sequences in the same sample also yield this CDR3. Here the CDR3 DNA reads TGTGCCAGCTCACCATTTGGGAGACTTTCCAGCGCGAACGAGCAGTACTTC. This codes for CASSPFGRLSSANEQYF. This chain uses TRBV18 with TRBJ2-7; possibly TRBD2 for D (5 bases). The germline V and J ends were trimmed by 2 bases and 5 bases, with 22 bases remaining between them. The V gene's germline CDR1 is KGHSH and CDR2 LQKENI. This CDR3 has 17 residues.

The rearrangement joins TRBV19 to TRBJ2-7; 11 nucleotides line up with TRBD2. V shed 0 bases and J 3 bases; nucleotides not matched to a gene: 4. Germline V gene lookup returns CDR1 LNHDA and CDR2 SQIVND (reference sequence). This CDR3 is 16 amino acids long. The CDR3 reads CASSIELAGVGYEQYF. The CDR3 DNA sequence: TGTGCCAGTAGTATAGAACTAGCGGGAGTCGGCTACGAGCAGTACTTC.

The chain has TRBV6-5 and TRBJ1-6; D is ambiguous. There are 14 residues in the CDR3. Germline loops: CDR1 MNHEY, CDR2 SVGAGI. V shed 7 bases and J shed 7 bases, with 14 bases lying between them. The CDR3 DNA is TGTGCCAGCACCCCCGGCCCGATGAATTCACCCCTCCACTTT. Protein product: CASTPGPMNSPLHF.

CDR3 coding DNA: TGCAGCGTTAGGGCCGCGACTAGCGGGAGGGAAGAGCAGTACTTC. Amino acids: CSVRAATSGREEQYF. The V call is TRBV29-1, the J call TRBJ2-7; 14 nucleotides agree with TRBD2. The CDR3 spans 15 residues. Germline CDR1 and CDR2: SQVTM and ANQGSEA. V was clipped by 5 bases and J by 7 bases; unmatched bases: 10.

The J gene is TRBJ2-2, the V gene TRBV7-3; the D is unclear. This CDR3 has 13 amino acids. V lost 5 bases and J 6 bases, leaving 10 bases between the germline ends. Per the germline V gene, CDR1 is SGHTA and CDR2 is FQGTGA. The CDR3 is CASSLLGPGELFF. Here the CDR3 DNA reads TGTGCCAGCAGCCTCCTGGGTCCCGGGGAGCTGTTTTTT.

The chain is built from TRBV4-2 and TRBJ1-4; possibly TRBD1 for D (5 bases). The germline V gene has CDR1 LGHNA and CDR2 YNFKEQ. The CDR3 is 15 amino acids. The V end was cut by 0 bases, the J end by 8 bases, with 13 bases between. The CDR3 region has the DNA TGTGCCAGCAGCCAAGATATTGGGGCAAGCGAAAAACTGTTTTTT. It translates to CASSQDIGASEKLFF.

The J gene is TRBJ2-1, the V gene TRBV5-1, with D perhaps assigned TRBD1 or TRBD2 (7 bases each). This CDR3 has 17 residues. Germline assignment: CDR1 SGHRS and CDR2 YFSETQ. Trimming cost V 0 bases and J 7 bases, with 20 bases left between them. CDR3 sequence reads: CASSLAPGGGGGNEQFF. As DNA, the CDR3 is TGCGCCAGCAGCTTGGCCCCTGGGGGAGGGGGCGGGAATGAGCAGTTCTTC.

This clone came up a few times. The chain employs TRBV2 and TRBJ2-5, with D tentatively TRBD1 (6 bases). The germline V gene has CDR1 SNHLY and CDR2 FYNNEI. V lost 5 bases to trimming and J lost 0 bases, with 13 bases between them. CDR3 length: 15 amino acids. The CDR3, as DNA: TGTGCCAGCAGTTACGACAGGAATTACCAAGAGACCCAGTACTTC. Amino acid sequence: CASSYDRNYQETQYF.

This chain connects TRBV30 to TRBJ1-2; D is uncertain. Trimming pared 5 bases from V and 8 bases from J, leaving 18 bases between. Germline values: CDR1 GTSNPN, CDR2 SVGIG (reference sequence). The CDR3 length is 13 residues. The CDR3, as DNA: TGTGCCTGGGGAAAGGAGGCACCGGGAGGCTACACCTTC. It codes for CAWGKEAPGGYTF. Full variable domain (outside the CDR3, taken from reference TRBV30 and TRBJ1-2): SQTIHQWPATLVQPVGSPLSLECTVEGTSNPNLYWYRQAAGRGLQLLFYSVGIGQISSEVPQNLSASRPQDRQFILSSKKLLLSDSGFYLCAWGKEAPGGYTFGSGTRLTVV.

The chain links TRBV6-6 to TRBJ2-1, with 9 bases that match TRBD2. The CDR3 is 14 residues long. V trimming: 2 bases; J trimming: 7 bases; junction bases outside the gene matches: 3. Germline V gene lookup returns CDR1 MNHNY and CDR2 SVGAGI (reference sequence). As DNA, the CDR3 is TGTGCCAGCAGTTACGGCGGGAGGGGAAATGAGCAGTTCTTC. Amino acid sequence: CASSYGGRGNEQFF.

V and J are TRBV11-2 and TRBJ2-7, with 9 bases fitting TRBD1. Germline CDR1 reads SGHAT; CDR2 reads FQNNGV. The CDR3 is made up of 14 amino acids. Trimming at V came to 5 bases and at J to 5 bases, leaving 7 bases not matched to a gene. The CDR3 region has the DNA TGTGCCAGCAGCAACACAGGGGGCTTCCACGAGCAGTACTTC. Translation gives CASSNTGGFHEQYF.

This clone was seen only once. In nucleotides, the CDR3 is TGTGCCAGCAGCTTAGGGACAGGGGGCCGCGAGCAGTACTTC. Protein sequence: CASSLGTGGREQYF. The chain links TRBV5-6 to TRBJ2-7; 12 bases agree with TRBD1. This CDR3 comprises 14 residues. Trimming at V came to 2 bases and at J to 6 bases, leaving 3 bases not matched to a gene. Looked up from germline, CDR1 is SGHDT and CDR2 is YYEEEE.

CDR3 loop: CASSFRDYSTDTQYF. The CDR3 DNA follows: TGTGCCAGCAGCTTCAGGGACTACAGCACAGATACGCAGTATTTT. The V call is TRBV9, the J call TRBJ2-3, with 7 bases matching TRBD2. CDR1 is SGDLS and CDR2 is YYNGEE in the germline V gene. V gave up 4 bases and J gave up 0 bases; unmatched junction bases: 5. This CDR3 has 15 residues.

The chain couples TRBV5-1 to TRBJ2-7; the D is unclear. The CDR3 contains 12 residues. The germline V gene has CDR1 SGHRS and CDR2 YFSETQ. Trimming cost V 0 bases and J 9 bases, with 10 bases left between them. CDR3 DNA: TGCGCCAGCAGCTTGGAGCCCCCGGGGCAGTACTTC. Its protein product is CASSLEPPGQYF.

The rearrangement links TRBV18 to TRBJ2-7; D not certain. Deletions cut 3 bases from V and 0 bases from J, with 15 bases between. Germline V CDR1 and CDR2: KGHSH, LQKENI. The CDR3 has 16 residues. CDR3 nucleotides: TGTGCCAGCTCACCTCAGGAAGGAAGGAGCTCCTACGAGCAGTACTTC. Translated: CASSPQEGRSSYEQYF.

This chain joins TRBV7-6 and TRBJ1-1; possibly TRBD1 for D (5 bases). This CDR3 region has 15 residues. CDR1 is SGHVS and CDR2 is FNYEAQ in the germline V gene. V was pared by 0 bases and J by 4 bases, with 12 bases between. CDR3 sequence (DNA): TGTGCCAGCAGCTTAGCACCCCAGAGGGGCACTGAAGCTTTCTTT. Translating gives CASSLAPQRGTEAFF.

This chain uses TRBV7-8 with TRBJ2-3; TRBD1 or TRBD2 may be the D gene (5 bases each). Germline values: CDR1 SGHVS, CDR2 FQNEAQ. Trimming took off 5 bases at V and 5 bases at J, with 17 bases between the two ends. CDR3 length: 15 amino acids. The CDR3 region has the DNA TGTGCCAGCAGCACACCGGGACCAGTGGAAGATACGCAGTATTTT. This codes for CASSTPGPVEDTQYF.

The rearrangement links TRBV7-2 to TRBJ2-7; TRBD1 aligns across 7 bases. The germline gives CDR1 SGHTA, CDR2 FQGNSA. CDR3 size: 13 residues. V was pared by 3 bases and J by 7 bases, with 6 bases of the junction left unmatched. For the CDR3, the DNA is TGTGCCAGCAGCTTTCAGGGGGTTTTTGAGCAGTACTTC. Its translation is CASSFQGVFEQYF.

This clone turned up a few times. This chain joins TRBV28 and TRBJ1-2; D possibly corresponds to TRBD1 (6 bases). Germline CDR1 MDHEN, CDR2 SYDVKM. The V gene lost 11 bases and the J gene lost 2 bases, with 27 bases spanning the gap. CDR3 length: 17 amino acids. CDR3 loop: CARRGAVRGTLNYGYTF. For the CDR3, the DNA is TGTGCCCGCCGGGGGGCGGTGAGGGGGACTCTAAACTATGGCTACACCTTC.

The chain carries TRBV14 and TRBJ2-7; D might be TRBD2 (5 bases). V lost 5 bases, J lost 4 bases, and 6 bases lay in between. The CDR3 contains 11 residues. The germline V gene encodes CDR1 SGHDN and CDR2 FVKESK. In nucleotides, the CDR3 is TGTGCCAGCAGCTCGGGGTACGAGCAGTACTTC. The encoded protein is CASSSGYEQYF.

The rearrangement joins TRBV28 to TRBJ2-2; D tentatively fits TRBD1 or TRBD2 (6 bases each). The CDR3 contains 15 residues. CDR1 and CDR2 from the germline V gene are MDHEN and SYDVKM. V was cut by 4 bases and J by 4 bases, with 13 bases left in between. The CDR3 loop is CASSWGARGTGELFF. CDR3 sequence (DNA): TGTGCCAGCAGTTGGGGGGCGCGCGGCACCGGGGAGCTGTTTTTT.

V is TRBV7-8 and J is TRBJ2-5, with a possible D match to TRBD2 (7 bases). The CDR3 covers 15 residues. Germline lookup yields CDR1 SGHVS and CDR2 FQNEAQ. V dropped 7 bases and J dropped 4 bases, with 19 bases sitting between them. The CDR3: CASTPTGGLRETQYF. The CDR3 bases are TGTGCCAGCACCCCCACGGGGGGCCTCCGAGAGACCCAGTACTTC.

CDR3 sequence (DNA): TGCGCCAGCAGCTTTGGACAGGATGGCTACACCTTC. Encoded protein: CASSFGQDGYTF. The gene calls are TRBV5-1 and TRBJ1-2, with 7 bases identical to TRBD1. The CDR3 spans 12 residues. The trim removed 2 bases at V and 6 bases at J, leaving 1 base unmatched. CDR1 is SGHRS and CDR2 is YFSETQ in the germline V gene. Full variable domain (missing parts from reference TRBV5-1 and TRBJ1-2): KAGVTQTPRYLIKTRGQQVTLSCSPISGHRSVSWYQQTPGQGLQFLFEYFSETQRNKGNFPGRFSGRQFSNSRSEMNVSTLELGDSALYLCASSFGQDGYTFGSGTRLTVV.

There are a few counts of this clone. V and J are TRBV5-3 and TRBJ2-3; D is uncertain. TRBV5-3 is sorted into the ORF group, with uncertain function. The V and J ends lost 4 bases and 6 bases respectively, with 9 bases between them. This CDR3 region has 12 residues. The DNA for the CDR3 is TGTGCCAGAAGCGACCTAGGGGATACGCAGTATTTT. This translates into CARSDLGDTQYF.